This TCR beta chain comes out of a study of shared clonotypes between healthy human individuals. Libraries were prepared by immunoSEQ multiplex PCR; TCRdb keeps only in-frame clonotypes and omits some of them. The sample has about 2.1 million clones, roughly 93% seen once. Positive CCR7 selection of CD45RO-negative cells yielded the naive CD8 cells, and terminally differentiated effector memory CD45RA+ cells were excluded. Trimming took off 5 bases at V and 3 bases at J, with 2 bases between the two ends. CDR1 and CDR2 (germline): MDHEN, SYDVKM. The CDR3 sequence is 11 residues long. This TCR derives from a man aged 18 to 29 in good health. Some clones in this sample may be carry-over from other donors' samples. The specimen was naive CD8+ T cells from PBMCs. V gene TRBV28 combines with J gene TRBJ1-5, with D unresolved. The CDR3, as DNA: TGTGCCAGCAGTATCAATCAGCCCCAGCATTTT. Amino acid sequence: CASSINQPQHF.